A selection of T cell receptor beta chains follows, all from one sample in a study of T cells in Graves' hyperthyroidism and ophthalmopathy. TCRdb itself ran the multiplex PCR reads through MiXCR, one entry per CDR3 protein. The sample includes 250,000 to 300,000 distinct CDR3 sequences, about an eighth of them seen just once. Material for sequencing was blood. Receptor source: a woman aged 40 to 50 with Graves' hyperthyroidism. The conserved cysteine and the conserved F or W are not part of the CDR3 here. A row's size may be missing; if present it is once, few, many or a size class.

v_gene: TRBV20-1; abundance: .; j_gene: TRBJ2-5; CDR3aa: SARVIGTSGETQY
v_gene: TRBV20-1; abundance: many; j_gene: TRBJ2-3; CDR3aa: SARDFLSTDTQY
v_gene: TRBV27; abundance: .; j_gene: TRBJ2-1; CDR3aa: ASSGSSFPLYEQF
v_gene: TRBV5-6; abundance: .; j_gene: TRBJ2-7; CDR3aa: ASSGGQFFYEQY
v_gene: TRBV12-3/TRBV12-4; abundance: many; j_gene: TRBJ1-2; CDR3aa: ASSLSGQSYGYT
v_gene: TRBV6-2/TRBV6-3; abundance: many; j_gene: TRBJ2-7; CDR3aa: ASTPPRTSGSYEQY
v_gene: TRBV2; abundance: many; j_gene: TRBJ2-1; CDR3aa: ARGVRDSPYNEQF
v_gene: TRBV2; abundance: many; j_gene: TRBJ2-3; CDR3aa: ASSIRLEEQY
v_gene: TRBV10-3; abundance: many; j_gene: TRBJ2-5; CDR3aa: AIGGTGETQY
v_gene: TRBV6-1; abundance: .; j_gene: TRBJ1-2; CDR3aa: ASSENWQRVGYGCT
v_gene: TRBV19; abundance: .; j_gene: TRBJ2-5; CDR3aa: ASSTSSVEETQY
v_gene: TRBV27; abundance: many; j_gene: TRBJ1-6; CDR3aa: ASSSGGWYRVNNSPLH
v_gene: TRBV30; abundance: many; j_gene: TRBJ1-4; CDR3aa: AWTRGRTNEKLF
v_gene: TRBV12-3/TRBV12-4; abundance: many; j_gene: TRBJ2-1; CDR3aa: ASTLAGYNEQF
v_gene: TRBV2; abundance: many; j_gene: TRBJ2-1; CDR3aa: ASRGQGSNEQF
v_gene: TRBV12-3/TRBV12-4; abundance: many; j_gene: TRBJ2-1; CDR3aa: ASSRNSYNEQF
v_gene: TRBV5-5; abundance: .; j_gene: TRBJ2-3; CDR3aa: ASSLVAGPDTQY
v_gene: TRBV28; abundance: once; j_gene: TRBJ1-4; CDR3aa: ASSARGRAGANEKLF
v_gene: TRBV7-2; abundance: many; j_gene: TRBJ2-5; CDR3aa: ASSSGGRRSQETQY
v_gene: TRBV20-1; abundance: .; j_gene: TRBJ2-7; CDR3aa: SALSGQGGYEQY
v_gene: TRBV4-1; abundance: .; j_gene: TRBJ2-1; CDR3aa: ASSQSGMGNEQF
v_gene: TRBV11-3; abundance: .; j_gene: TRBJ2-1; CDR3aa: ASSLASLYGEQF
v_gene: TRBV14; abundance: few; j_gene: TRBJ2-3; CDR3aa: ASSQDLRREGDTQY
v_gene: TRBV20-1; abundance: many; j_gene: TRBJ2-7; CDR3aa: SARVQEVYEQY
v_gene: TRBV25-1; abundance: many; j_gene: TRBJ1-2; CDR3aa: ASIGTGGYGYT
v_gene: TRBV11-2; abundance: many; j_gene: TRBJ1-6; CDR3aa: ASSPTTGGTNNSPLH
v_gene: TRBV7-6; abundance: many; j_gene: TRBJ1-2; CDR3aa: ASSLDAGDRGLYGYT
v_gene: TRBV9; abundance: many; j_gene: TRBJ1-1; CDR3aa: ASSPAGTPSAEAF
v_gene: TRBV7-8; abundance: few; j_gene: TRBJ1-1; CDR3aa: ASGFHRGLNTEAF
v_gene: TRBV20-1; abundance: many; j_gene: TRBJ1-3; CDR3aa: GGQGDGNTIY
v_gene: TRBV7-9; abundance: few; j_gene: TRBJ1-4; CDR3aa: ASRIGQFGEKLF
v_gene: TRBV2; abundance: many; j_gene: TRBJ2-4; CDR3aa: ASSRRENIQY
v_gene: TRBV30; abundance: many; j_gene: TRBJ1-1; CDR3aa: AWSVGTGWAEAF
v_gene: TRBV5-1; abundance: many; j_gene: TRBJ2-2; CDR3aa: ASGRTGNTGELF
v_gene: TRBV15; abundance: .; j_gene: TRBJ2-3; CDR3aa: ATSRDSAQFTDTQY
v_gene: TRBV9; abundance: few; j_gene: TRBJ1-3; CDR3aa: ASSESLSGNTIY
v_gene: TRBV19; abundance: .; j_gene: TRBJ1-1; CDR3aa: ASSFVQGVAEAF
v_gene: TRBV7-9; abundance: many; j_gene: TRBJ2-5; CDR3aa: ASSLSREGHGETQY
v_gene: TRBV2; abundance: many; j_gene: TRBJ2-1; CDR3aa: ASSEQGAYNEQF
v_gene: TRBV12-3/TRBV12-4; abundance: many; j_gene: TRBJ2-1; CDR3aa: ASSLEGGNEQF
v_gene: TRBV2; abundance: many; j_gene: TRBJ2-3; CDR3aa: ASATGSTDTQY
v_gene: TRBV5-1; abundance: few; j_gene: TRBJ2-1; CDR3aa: ASSLSGDGEQF
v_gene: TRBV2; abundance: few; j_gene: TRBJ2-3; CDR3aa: ASERDPTEDTQY
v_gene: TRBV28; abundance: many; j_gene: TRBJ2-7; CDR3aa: ASRGGDRANEQY
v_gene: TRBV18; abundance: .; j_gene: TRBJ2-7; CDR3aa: ASSEWTGGFVEQY
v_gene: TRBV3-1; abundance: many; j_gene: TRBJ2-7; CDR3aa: ASSPWDRENEQY
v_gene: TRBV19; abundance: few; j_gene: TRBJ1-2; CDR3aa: AKIMWGIGGAATYGYT
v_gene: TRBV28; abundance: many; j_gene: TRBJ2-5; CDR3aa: ASTGTPGTQY
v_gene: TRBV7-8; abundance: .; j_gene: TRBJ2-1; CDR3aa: ASSLTLAGGQQF
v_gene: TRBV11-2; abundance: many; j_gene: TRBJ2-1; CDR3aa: ASSLSGLNEQF
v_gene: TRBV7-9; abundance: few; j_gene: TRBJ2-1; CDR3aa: ASSFPGLAGGPSFGSYNEQF
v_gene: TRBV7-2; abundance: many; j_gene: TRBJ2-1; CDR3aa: ASRDGIGDEQF
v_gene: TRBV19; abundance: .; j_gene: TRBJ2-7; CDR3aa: ASSQGTGLYEQY
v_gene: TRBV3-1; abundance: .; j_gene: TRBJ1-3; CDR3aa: ASQGQGASGNTIY
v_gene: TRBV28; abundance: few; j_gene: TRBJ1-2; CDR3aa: ASSFPGGGYT